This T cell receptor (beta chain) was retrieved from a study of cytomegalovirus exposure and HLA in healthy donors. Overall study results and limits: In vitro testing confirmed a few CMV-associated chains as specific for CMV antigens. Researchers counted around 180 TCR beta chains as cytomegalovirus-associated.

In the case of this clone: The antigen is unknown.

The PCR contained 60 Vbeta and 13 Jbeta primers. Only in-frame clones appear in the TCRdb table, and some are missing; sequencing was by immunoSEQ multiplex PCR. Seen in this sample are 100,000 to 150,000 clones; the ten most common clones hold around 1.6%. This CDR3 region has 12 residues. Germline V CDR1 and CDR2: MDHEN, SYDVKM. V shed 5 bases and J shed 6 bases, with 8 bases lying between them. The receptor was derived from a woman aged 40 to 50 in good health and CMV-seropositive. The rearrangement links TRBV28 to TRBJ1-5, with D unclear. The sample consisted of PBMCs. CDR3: CASSASGQPQHF. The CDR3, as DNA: TGTGCCAGCAGTGCGTCAGGTCAGCCCCAGCATTTT.